Each of the 30 T cell receptor beta chains below was sequenced from the same sample in a study of vaccination effects on CD4 cells after COVID-19. Assay: immunoSEQ multiplex PCR; the TCRdb copy retains only in-frame clones and omits some. This sample yields tens of thousands of clones, of which 70% to 80% are seen a single time; approximately 15% belongs to the top ten. Antigen-specific CD4+ T cells were expanded with viral peptide pools in the ViraFEST assay before sequencing. After about 10 days in culture, the CD4+ T cells were isolated. It was between March and December 2020 that the person had a SARS-CoV-2 infection confirmed by PCR. Their cognate antigens are unknown. Sample: CD4+ T cells from PBMCs cultured with HCoV-NL63 spike peptides, taken before COVID-19 vaccination. These receptors were collected from a human donor who had a prior SARS-CoV-2 infection.

The rearrangement uses TRBV4-3 and TRBJ2-2; D is ambiguous. The CDR3 extends over 14 amino acids. Germline CDR1 is LGHNA and CDR2 is YSLEER. V dropped 0 bases and J dropped 10 bases, with 12 bases sitting between them. This CDR3 is CASSQDVGPMELFF. In DNA, the CDR3 is TGCGCCAGCAGCCAAGATGTAGGACCTATGGAGCTGTTTTTT.

The V and J genes are TRBV10-3 and TRBJ2-3; 8 bases align to TRBD1. V was clipped by 4 bases and J by 4 bases; unmatched bases: 7. The CDR3 extends over 15 amino acids. Germline lookup yields CDR1 ENHRY and CDR2 SYGVKD. CDR3 sequence (DNA): TGTGCCATCAGTGGGCAGACAGGGGTCGCAGATACGCAGTATTTT. It specifies CAISGQTGVADTQYF.

V is TRBV5-1 and J is TRBJ2-7; TRBD2 aligns across 7 bases. CDR1 is SGHRS, CDR2 YFSETQ, per germline. The CDR3 contains 17 residues. J gave up 4 bases and V 3 bases, and 16 bases lay outside the gene matches. CDR3 sequence (DNA): TGCGCCAGCAGCTATCAAAGCCCTCAGCGGGACGGTTACGAGCAGTACTTC. It is translated as CASSYQSPQRDGYEQYF. The full variable domain, in which reference TRBV5-1 and TRBJ2-7 provide the parts outside the CDR3, is KAGVTQTPRYLIKTRGQQVTLSCSPISGHRSVSWYQQTPGQGLQFLFEYFSETQRNKGNFPGRFSGRQFSNSRSEMNVSTLELGDSALYLCASSYQSPQRDGYEQYFGPGTRLTVT.

This clone has a handful of counts. The chain employs TRBV3-1 (or the pseudogene TRBV3-2) and TRBJ1-3, with 7 positions matching TRBD1. Germline V CDR1 and CDR2: LGHDT, YNNKEL (reference sequence). There are 17 residues in the CDR3. Trimming at V came to 0 bases and at J to 0 bases, leaving 5 bases not matched to a gene. The CDR3 reads CASSQDFGTASGNTIYF. The CDR3 DNA sequence: TGTGCCAGCAGCCAAGATTTCGGGACAGCCTCTGGAAACACCATATATTTT.

This clone is judged medium-sized. The chain is built from TRBV5-4 and TRBJ2-4; D tentatively fits TRBD1 or TRBD2 (6 bases each). Trimming removed 1 base from V and 8 bases from J, with 10 bases in between. Germline V lookup: CDR1 SGHNT, CDR2 YYREEE (reference sequence). There are 13 residues in the CDR3. The CDR3 coding sequence is TGTGCCAGCAGCTTGAACAGGGAGGACATTCAGTACTTC. As protein: CASSLNREDIQYF.

This chain uses TRBV3-1 (or the pseudogene TRBV3-2) with TRBJ1-4, with 9 bases lining up with TRBD1. This CDR3 contains 17 residues. Germline V gene sequence: CDR1 LGHDT, CDR2 YNNKEL (reference sequence). After removal of 1 base from V and 8 bases from J, the junction contained 11 bases not matched to a gene. CDR3 DNA: TGTGCCAGCAGCCAAGGATTCTCACAGGGGGCGAAGGAAAAACTGTTTTTT. Encoded protein: CASSQGFSQGAKEKLFF.

The J gene is TRBJ2-7, the V gene TRBV6-6; possibly TRBD1 or TRBD2 for D (5 bases each). This CDR3 region has 16 residues. The V and J ends lost 2 bases and 3 bases respectively, with 17 bases between them. CDR1 is MNHNY, CDR2 SVGAGI, per germline (reference sequence). The CDR3 DNA sequence: TGTGCCAGCAGTTACCCCCGGGGCGGGTATTTCTACGAGCAGTACTTC. This codes for CASSYPRGGYFYEQYF.

The V gene is TRBV30, the J gene TRBJ2-5; D ambiguous. Trimming removed 0 bases from V and 5 bases from J, with 10 bases in between. This CDR3 region has 13 residues. Looked up from germline, CDR1 is GTSNPN and CDR2 is SVGIG (reference sequence). The CDR3 bases are TGTGCCTGGAGTGTCTGGCTGAGGGAGACCCAGTACTTC. This sequence encodes CAWSVWLRETQYF.

This chain links TRBV7-9 with TRBJ1-2; D may be TRBD1 (6 bases). The V end was cut by 6 bases, the J end by 0 bases, with 17 bases between. This CDR3 region has 16 residues. The V gene's germline CDR1 is SEHNR and CDR2 FQNEAQ (reference sequence). The DNA of the CDR3 is TGTGCCAGCAGTCAGTTCGGGAACAGGGCTAACTATGGCTACACCTTC. It translates to CASSQFGNRANYGYTF.

This chain uses TRBV4-2 with TRBJ2-5, with 10 bases fitting TRBD1. The germline V gene has CDR1 LGHNA and CDR2 YNFKEQ. This CDR3 contains 19 residues. The V gene end was trimmed by 1 base and the J gene end by 5 bases; junction bases not matched to a gene: 16. The DNA for the CDR3 is TGTGCCAGCAGCCAAGTTGGCGCCGGGACAGGGGCGGCCGGGGAGACCCAGTACTTC. It codes for CASSQVGAGTGAAGETQYF.

The V call is TRBV13, the J call TRBJ1-2, with D maybe TRBD1 (6 bases). Per the germline V gene, CDR1 is PRHDT and CDR2 is FYEKMQ (reference sequence). The CDR3 contains 14 residues. V lost 4 bases to trimming and J lost 8 bases, with 17 bases between them. CDR3 DNA: TGTGCCAGCAGCTCTCCGGGGGGGCCGAGGGGCTACACCTTC. It specifies CASSSPGGPRGYTF.

This sequence joins TRBV18 and TRBJ2-7, with D possibly matching TRBD1 (5 bases). CDR3 length: 15 residues. Germline values: CDR1 KGHSH, CDR2 LQKENI. Between the trimmed V and J ends, which lost 3 bases and 7 bases, there was a span of 19 bases. CDR3 protein: CASSPLPGQPTEQYF. CDR3 DNA sequence: TGTGCCAGCTCACCGCTTCCAGGGCAACCTACAGAGCAGTACTTC.

V gene TRBV10-3 combines with J gene TRBJ2-3, with 10 bases fitting TRBD2. V trimming: 2 bases; J trimming: 1 base; junction bases outside the gene matches: 3. The CDR3 runs 16 residues. Germline CDR1 is ENHRY and CDR2 is SYGVKD. The CDR3, as DNA: TGTGCCATCAGTGAGAGCGGGGGGGCGGGCACAGATACGCAGTATTTT. Protein: CAISESGGAGTDTQYF.

This clone has only one observation. Here the CDR3 reads CASSTGSHNEQFF. In DNA, the CDR3 is TGTGCCAGCAGTACTGGGTCGCACAATGAGCAGTTCTTC. V is TRBV6-2 or TRBV6-3 and J is TRBJ2-1; D unclear. CDR1 MNHEY and CDR2 SVGEGT come from the germline V gene. Deletions cut 5 bases from V and 5 bases from J, with 10 bases between. This CDR3 is 13 amino acids long.

The chain is built from TRBV7-9 and TRBJ1-4; D not resolved. This CDR3 region has 15 residues. V lost 1 base, J lost 6 bases, and 12 bases lay in between. Germline-derived CDR1 and CDR2 are SEHNR and FQNEAQ (reference sequence). This CDR3 reads CASSLGRAEHEKLFF. DNA for the CDR3: TGTGCCAGCAGCTTAGGGAGGGCGGAGCATGAAAAACTGTTTTTT.

This chain joins TRBV7-8 and TRBJ2-4, with 7 nucleotides matching TRBD2. The CDR3 length is 17 residues. Trimming took 2 bases from V and 3 from J; bases not matched to a gene: 10. Germline V gives CDR1 SGHVS, CDR2 FQNEAQ. Written as DNA, the CDR3 is TGTGCCAGCAGCTTACTTGGCTTTCGGGGGGACAAAAACATTCAGTACTTC. The encoded protein is CASSLLGFRGDKNIQYF.

V and J are TRBV7-6 and TRBJ2-1; 16 nucleotides agree with TRBD2. This CDR3 is built from 16 residues. V gave up 5 bases and J gave up 9 bases; unmatched junction bases: 7. CDR1 is SGHVS and CDR2 is FNYEAQ in the germline V gene. The CDR3 here is CASSDGTSGGGGEQFF. The CDR3 nucleotides are TGTGCCAGCAGCGATGGGACTAGCGGGGGGGGCGGTGAGCAGTTCTTC.

This clone was observed a few times. The chain joins TRBV11-3 to TRBJ2-7, with 7 positions matching TRBD1. The CDR3 contains 13 residues. J lost 2 bases, V lost 5 bases, and 3 bases had no gene match. Germline-derived CDR1 and CDR2 are SGHNT and YENEEA. This chain's CDR3 is CASSLGQPYEQYF. The CDR3 DNA sequence: TGTGCCAGCAGCCTGGGACAGCCCTACGAGCAGTACTTC.

The CDR3 bases are TGTGCCATCAGTGAGTACGGGTCAGGGGGCTCCTCTGGGGCCAACGTCCTGACTTTC. This encodes CAISEYGSGGSSGANVLTF. This chain joins TRBV10-3 and TRBJ2-6, with TRBD1 matching over 8 bases. Germline V gene lookup returns CDR1 ENHRY and CDR2 SYGVKD. V dropped 1 base and J dropped 0; count of bases not matched to a gene: 8. This CDR3 has 19 residues.

CDR3 region: CASSYDYGSPLHF. CDR3 coding DNA: TGTGCCAGCAGTTACGATTACGGTTCACCCCTCCACTTT. The chain joins TRBV6-5 to TRBJ1-6; unclear D gene. This CDR3 has 13 amino acids. Trimming stripped 2 bases from V and 9 bases from J, with 8 bases between. Germline V lookup: CDR1 MNHEY, CDR2 SVGAGI.

Written as DNA, the CDR3 is TGTGCCAGCAGTCTTCGTGGCGACGGGGTTGTAGATACGCAGTATTTT. Translation: CASSLRGDGVVDTQYF. The chain employs TRBV6-2 or TRBV6-3 and TRBJ2-3; perhaps TRBD2 as D (5 bases). The germline V gene encodes CDR1 MNHEY and CDR2 SVGEGT. Trimming took 5 bases from V and 5 from J, leaving 20 bases between them. The CDR3 covers 16 residues.

This sequence joins TRBV29-1 and TRBJ2-5; possible D gene TRBD1, 6 bases. Germline CDR1 is SQVTM and CDR2 is ANQGSEA. Trimming took 4 bases from V and 2 from J, leaving 14 bases between them. The CDR3 is made up of 14 amino acids. In DNA form, the CDR3 reads TGCAGCGTTGGTTGGGGGCCTGGACAAGAGACCCAGTACTTC. Translating it yields CSVGWGPGQETQYF. Based on the CDR3 plus reference TRBV29-1 and TRBJ2-5, the full variable domain is SAVISQKPSRDICQRGTSLTIQCQVDSQVTMMFWYRQQPGQSLTLIATANQGSEATYESGFVIDKFPISRPNLTFSTLTVSNMSPEDSSIYLCSVGWGPGQETQYFGPGTRLLVL.

The chain has TRBV4-3 and TRBJ2-7; a possible D gene is TRBD1 (5 bases). The CDR3 sequence is 15 residues long. Trimming took 0 bases from V and 0 from J, leaving 9 bases between them. Germline V gene data show CDR1 as LGHNA and CDR2 as YSLEER. This CDR3 is CASSQDRANSYEQYF. CDR3 in DNA: TGCGCCAGCAGCCAAGACAGGGCAAACTCCTACGAGCAGTACTTC.

V is TRBV20-1 and J is TRBJ2-7; D is perhaps TRBD1 or TRBD2 (5 bases each). The CDR3 covers 11 residues. Germline lookup yields CDR1 DFQATT and CDR2 SNEGSKA (reference sequence). The V end lost 3 bases, the J end lost 10 bases, and 13 bases lay between the germline ends. CDR3 region: CSASVGRGQYF. The CDR3 nucleotides read TGCAGTGCTAGTGTGGGACGAGGCCAGTACTTC.

The V gene is TRBV5-1, the J gene TRBJ1-6; 7 positions agree with TRBD1. The CDR3 is 14 amino acids. Unmatched junction bases numbered 4, after V lost 3 bases and J lost 7 bases. CDR1 is SGHRS, CDR2 YFSETQ, per germline. CDR3 sequence: CASSWGQRNSPLHF. CDR3 nucleotide sequence: TGCGCCAGCAGCTGGGGACAGAGAAATTCACCCCTCCACTTT.

V usage is TRBV5-1 and J usage is TRBJ2-1; 8 nucleotides align to TRBD2. This CDR3 spans 14 amino acids. CDR1 and CDR2 (germline): SGHRS, YFSETQ. The V and J ends lost 4 bases and 7 bases, in that order; junction bases with no gene match: 7. CDR3 protein: CASSIGGVRNEQFF. CDR3 nucleotides: TGCGCCAGCAGCATCGGGGGGGTGCGGAATGAGCAGTTCTTC.

The CDR3 reads CASSLGPTGVQDTEAFF. CDR3 bases: TGTGCCAGCAGCTTAGGGCCGACAGGGGTCCAAGACACTGAAGCTTTCTTT. This sequence joins TRBV7-2 and TRBJ1-1, with 8 bases that match TRBD1. This CDR3 has 17 amino acids. Germline values: CDR1 SGHTA, CDR2 FQGNSA. V shed 1 base and J 3 bases; nucleotides not matched to a gene: 10.

This chain joins TRBV3-1 (or the pseudogene TRBV3-2) and TRBJ2-1, with D possibly matching TRBD2 (6 bases). CDR3 length: 15 residues. The germline V and J ends were trimmed by 7 bases and 11 bases, with 24 bases remaining between them. Germline assignment: CDR1 LGHDT and CDR2 YNNKEL (reference sequence). CDR3 nucleotides: TGTGCCAGCATCCCCACCGGAGGGCAGGGTGGAAAGCAGTTCTTC. Translating gives CASIPTGGQGGKQFF.

The chain recombines TRBV19 with TRBJ2-7; 7 positions agree with TRBD2. CDR3 size: 15 residues. Germline trimming cut 7 bases from V and 2 bases from J; bases unmatched to any gene: 11. From germline, CDR1 is LNHDA and CDR2 SQIVND (reference sequence). The DNA for the CDR3 is TGTGCCAGTACCCCGGGGCGGGAGAGCGCCTACGAGCAGTACTTC. Its translation: CASTPGRESAYEQYF.

The chain combines TRBV7-9 with TRBJ1-2; no firm D call. V lost 1 base and J lost 4, with 7 bases in between. The CDR3 has 13 residues. The V gene's germline CDR1 is SEHNR and CDR2 FQNEAQ (reference sequence). In DNA, the CDR3 is TGTGCCAGCAGCTTAGACAGCTTCTATGGCTACACCTTC. Translating it yields CASSLDSFYGYTF. The whole variable domain, filled in from reference TRBV7-9 and TRBJ1-2, reads DTGVSQNPRHKITKRGQNVTFRCDPISEHNRLYWYRQTLGQGPEFLTYFQNEAQLEKSRLLSDRFSAERPKGSFSTLEIQRTEQGDSAMYLCASSLDSFYGYTFGSGTRLTVV.